This is a list of T cell receptor beta chains from one sample in a study of technical replicates of blood from a few donors. Some clones are missing from TCRdb's copy, which holds only in-frame ones; the method was immunoSEQ multiplex PCR. There are more than 70,000 clones in the sample; about 92% occur only once, and more than 0.25% lies in the top ten. The material sequenced was T cells isolated from PBMCs. The receptors shown here come from a human donor in good health. Each CDR3 is given with its conserved first and last residue. The D gene is left open where the match is weak. Part of the rows lack a size; the others show once, few, many or a class for expanded clones.

J gene: TRBJ1-6
D gene: TRBD1
clone size: NA
V gene: TRBV7-3
CDR3 protein: CASSLGTVQSSPLHF
CDR3 DNA: TGTGCCAGCAGCTTAGGGACAGTCCAGTCTTCACCCCTCCACTTT

J gene: TRBJ2-2
D gene: NA
clone size: NA
V gene: TRBV4-1
CDR3 protein: CASSQVTGAGELFF
CDR3 DNA: TGCGCCAGCAGCCAAGTAACCGGGGCCGGGGAGCTGTTTTTT

J gene: TRBJ1-1
D gene: NA
clone size: NA
V gene: TRBV5-1
CDR3 protein: CASSLHREGTEAFF
CDR3 DNA: TGCGCCAGCAGCTTGCACAGGGAGGGCACTGAAGCTTTCTTT

J gene: TRBJ1-2
D gene: TRBD1
clone size: few
V gene: TRBV18
CDR3 protein: CASSPTGTINYGYTF
CDR3 DNA: TGTGCCAGCTCACCGACAGGGACGATTAACTATGGCTACACCTTC

J gene: TRBJ2-1
D gene: TRBD2
clone size: NA
V gene: TRBV30
CDR3 protein: CAWTGGAGNEQFF
CDR3 DNA: TGTGCCTGGACCGGGGGGGCCGGTAATGAGCAGTTCTTC

J gene: TRBJ2-2
D gene: TRBD1
clone size: NA
V gene: TRBV11-2
CDR3 protein: CASSNGDRQTWNTGELFF
CDR3 DNA: TGTGCCAGCAGTAACGGGGACAGGCAAACCTGGAACACCGGGGAGCTGTTTTTT

J gene: TRBJ1-2
D gene: NA
clone size: NA
V gene: TRBV5-1
CDR3 protein: CASSVRQDPLGYGYTF
CDR3 DNA: TGCGCCAGCAGCGTTAGACAGGACCCTCTGGGCTATGGCTACACCTTC

J gene: TRBJ2-1
D gene: TRBD2
clone size: NA
V gene: TRBV9
CDR3 protein: CASSPPPGLAGFEQFF
CDR3 DNA: TGTGCCAGCAGCCCCCCTCCGGGACTAGCGGGATTTGAGCAGTTCTTC

J gene: TRBJ2-1
D gene: TRBD1
clone size: NA
V gene: TRBV15
CDR3 protein: CATSRDSGQANYNEQFF
CDR3 DNA: TGTGCCACCAGCAGAGATTCGGGACAGGCGAATTACAATGAGCAGTTCTTC

J gene: TRBJ2-5
D gene: NA
clone size: NA
V gene: TRBV5-1
CDR3 protein: CASSPTGPQETQYF
CDR3 DNA: TGCGCCAGCAGCCCCACAGGACCTCAAGAGACCCAGTACTTC

J gene: TRBJ1-4
D gene: NA
clone size: NA
V gene: TRBV30
CDR3 protein: CAWSAYAREKLFF
CDR3 DNA: TGTGCCTGGAGTGCCTATGCTAGGGAAAAACTGTTTTTT

J gene: TRBJ1-1
D gene: NA
clone size: NA
V gene: TRBV11-3
CDR3 protein: CASSLGGRQNTEAFF
CDR3 DNA: TGTGCCAGCAGCTTAGGGGGGCGGCAGAACACTGAAGCTTTCTTT

J gene: TRBJ1-5
D gene: NA
clone size: few
V gene: TRBV21-1
CDR3 protein: CATETGDVQPQHF
CDR3 DNA: TGTGCCACCGAAACAGGGGATGTACAGCCCCAGCATTTT

J gene: TRBJ2-7
D gene: TRBD1
clone size: NA
V gene: TRBV29-1
CDR3 protein: CSARPTGGRGEQYF
CDR3 DNA: TGCAGCGCACGCCCGACAGGGGGCCGTGGTGAGCAGTACTTC

J gene: TRBJ2-3
D gene: NA
clone size: NA
V gene: TRBV14
CDR3 protein: CASSQDLTGRPMLYTQYF
CDR3 DNA: TGTGCCAGCAGCCAAGATCTGACGGGTCGTCCCATGTTGTATACGCAGTATTTT

J gene: TRBJ2-1
D gene: TRBD2
clone size: NA
V gene: TRBV19
CDR3 protein: CASSILAGGNEQFF
CDR3 DNA: TGTGCCAGTAGTATTCTAGCGGGGGGAAATGAGCAGTTCTTC

J gene: TRBJ1-6
D gene: TRBD1
clone size: NA
V gene: TRBV7-9
CDR3 protein: CASSSSSGGLSSYNSPLHF
CDR3 DNA: TGTGCCAGCAGCTCTTCCTCAGGGGGCTTAAGCTCCTATAATTCACCCCTCCACTTT

J gene: TRBJ2-2
D gene: TRBD2
clone size: NA
V gene: TRBV27
CDR3 protein: CASRLAGGTGELFF
CDR3 DNA: TGTGCCAGCAGATTAGCGGGAGGTACCGGGGAGCTGTTTTTT

J gene: TRBJ1-3
D gene: TRBD1
clone size: NA
V gene: TRBV11-3
CDR3 protein: CASSLTGVEGNTIYF
CDR3 DNA: TGTGCCAGCAGCCTCACAGGGGTAGAAGGAAACACCATATATTTT

J gene: TRBJ2-1
D gene: TRBD2
clone size: NA
V gene: TRBV4-1
CDR3 protein: CASSTPANSGKREQFF
CDR3 DNA: TGCGCCAGCAGCACACCGGCCAATAGCGGGAAGAGGGAGCAGTTCTTC

J gene: TRBJ1-1
D gene: NA
clone size: NA
V gene: TRBV18
CDR3 protein: CASSPVEVIMNTEAFF
CDR3 DNA: TGTGCCAGCTCACCAGTTGAGGTTATTATGAACACTGAAGCTTTCTTT

J gene: TRBJ2-5
D gene: NA
clone size: NA
V gene: TRBV5-4
CDR3 protein: CASSLDSFETQYF
CDR3 DNA: TGTGCCAGCAGCCTGGACAGTTTCGAGACCCAGTACTTC

J gene: TRBJ2-7
D gene: NA
clone size: NA
V gene: TRBV4-1
CDR3 protein: CASSQDYGAAYEQYF
CDR3 DNA: TGCGCCAGCAGCCAAGATTATGGGGCGGCCTACGAGCAGTACTTC

J gene: TRBJ2-1
D gene: NA
clone size: NA
V gene: TRBV11-2
CDR3 protein: CASSYRVTGVYNEQFF
CDR3 DNA: TGTGCCAGCAGCTATCGGGTAACGGGGGTTTACAATGAGCAGTTCTTC

J gene: TRBJ2-5
D gene: NA
clone size: NA
V gene: TRBV10-3
CDR3 protein: CAISGSTGDQETQYF
CDR3 DNA: TGTGCCATCAGTGGGTCGACAGGAGACCAAGAGACCCAGTACTTC

J gene: TRBJ1-1
D gene: TRBD1
clone size: NA
V gene: TRBV4-1
CDR3 protein: CASSQTGGHTEAFF
CDR3 DNA: TGCGCCAGCAGCCAGACAGGGGGTCACACTGAAGCTTTCTTT

J gene: TRBJ1-3
D gene: NA
clone size: NA
V gene: TRBV20-1
CDR3 protein: CSASSGNTIYF
CDR3 DNA: TGCAGTGCTAGTAGCGGAAACACCATATATTTT

J gene: TRBJ1-1
D gene: TRBD1
clone size: once
V gene: TRBV6-6
CDR3 protein: CASSYLGQDTEAFF
CDR3 DNA: TGTGCCAGCAGTTACCTGGGACAGGACACTGAAGCTTTCTTT

J gene: TRBJ2-5
D gene: TRBD1
clone size: NA
V gene: TRBV27
CDR3 protein: CASSFTGGSLFQETQYF
CDR3 DNA: TGTGCCAGCAGTTTTACAGGGGGCTCCCTCTTTCAAGAGACCCAGTACTTC

J gene: TRBJ1-5
D gene: TRBD1
clone size: NA
V gene: TRBV19
CDR3 protein: CASGTSWDRDNQPQHF
CDR3 DNA: TGTGCCAGTGGAACCTCTTGGGACAGGGACAATCAGCCCCAGCATTTT

J gene: TRBJ1-4
D gene: NA
clone size: NA
V gene: TRBV6-5
CDR3 protein: CASSTYGTGRKLFF
CDR3 DNA: TGTGCCAGCAGTACCTACGGAACAGGTCGAAAACTGTTTTTT

J gene: TRBJ1-4
D gene: TRBD1
clone size: NA
V gene: TRBV15
CDR3 protein: CATSRDRQGLGEKLFF
CDR3 DNA: TGTGCCACCAGCAGAGATCGACAGGGGTTGGGAGAAAAACTGTTTTTT

J gene: TRBJ2-3
D gene: TRBD1
clone size: NA
V gene: TRBV25-1
CDR3 protein: CASQNSRGPGDTQYF
CDR3 DNA: TGTGCCAGCCAAAACAGCAGGGGGCCAGGTGATACGCAGTATTTT

J gene: TRBJ1-2
D gene: NA
clone size: NA
V gene: TRBV27
CDR3 protein: CASKSFLVGPKNYGYTF
CDR3 DNA: TGTGCCAGCAAATCCTTTCTCGTGGGCCCCAAGAACTATGGCTACACCTTC

J gene: TRBJ2-2
D gene: TRBD1
clone size: NA
V gene: TRBV5-1
CDR3 protein: CASSFDRQGASGELFF
CDR3 DNA: TGCGCCAGCAGCTTCGACCGACAGGGGGCGTCAGGGGAGCTGTTTTTT

J gene: TRBJ2-1
D gene: NA
clone size: once
V gene: TRBV6-4
CDR3 protein: CASSLTGYDDEQFF
CDR3 DNA: TGTGCCAGCAGCTTGACCGGGTACGACGATGAGCAGTTCTTC

J gene: TRBJ2-5
D gene: TRBD1
clone size: NA
V gene: TRBV11-2
CDR3 protein: CASRDRGKETQYF
CDR3 DNA: TGTGCCAGCAGGGACAGGGGCAAAGAGACCCAGTACTTC

J gene: TRBJ2-5
D gene: NA
clone size: NA
V gene: TRBV5-4
CDR3 protein: CASSLEVAAETQYF
CDR3 DNA: TGTGCCAGCAGCTTGGAGGTAGCAGCGGAGACCCAGTACTTC

J gene: TRBJ2-5
D gene: NA
clone size: NA
V gene: TRBV15
CDR3 protein: CATSRARETQYF
CDR3 DNA: TGTGCCACCAGCAGAGCTAGAGAGACCCAGTACTTC

J gene: TRBJ1-5
D gene: NA
clone size: NA
V gene: TRBV28
CDR3 protein: CASSTLLLRGGAGNQPQHF
CDR3 DNA: TGTGCCAGCTCAACTTTACTCCTCCGGGGGGGGGCCGGCAATCAGCCCCAGCATTTT

J gene: TRBJ2-1
D gene: TRBD2
clone size: NA
V gene: TRBV5-1
CDR3 protein: CASSFGLAGGLDNEQFF
CDR3 DNA: TGCGCCAGCAGCTTTGGACTAGCGGGGGGTTTAGACAATGAGCAGTTCTTC

J gene: TRBJ1-6
D gene: TRBD1
clone size: NA
V gene: TRBV28
CDR3 protein: CATDERPGQGSPLHF
CDR3 DNA: TGTGCCACCGACGAGCGACCGGGACAGGGATCACCCCTCCACTTT

J gene: TRBJ2-5
D gene: TRBD2
clone size: NA
V gene: TRBV6-5
CDR3 protein: CASSGLADQETQYF
CDR3 DNA: TGTGCCAGCAGTGGTCTAGCGGACCAAGAGACCCAGTACTTC

J gene: TRBJ2-7
D gene: TRBD2
clone size: NA
V gene: TRBV5-8
CDR3 protein: CASSYTSGGDF
CDR3 DNA: TGTGCCAGCAGCTATACTAGCGGGGGTGACTTC

J gene: TRBJ2-7
D gene: TRBD1
clone size: NA
V gene: TRBV6-5
CDR3 protein: CASSYRQQGDSYEQYF
CDR3 DNA: TGTGCCAGCAGTTACCGACAACAGGGGGACTCCTACGAGCAGTACTTC

J gene: TRBJ1-1
D gene: NA
clone size: NA
V gene: TRBV19
CDR3 protein: CASSFLVAVNTEAFF
CDR3 DNA: TGTGCCAGTTCCTTTTTGGTGGCCGTGAACACTGAAGCTTTCTTT

J gene: TRBJ1-5
D gene: NA
clone size: few
V gene: TRBV6-1
CDR3 protein: CASSGGDNQPQHF
CDR3 DNA: TGTGCCAGCAGCGGAGGGGACAATCAGCCCCAGCATTTT

J gene: TRBJ1-3
D gene: NA
clone size: NA
V gene: TRBV2
CDR3 protein: CASWDFGNTIYF
CDR3 DNA: TGTGCCAGCTGGGACTTTGGAAACACCATATATTTT

J gene: TRBJ2-5
D gene: TRBD2
clone size: NA
V gene: TRBV6-5
CDR3 protein: CASSWTSGGRQTQYF
CDR3 DNA: TGTGCCAGCAGTTGGACTAGCGGGGGTCGGCAGACCCAGTACTTC

J gene: TRBJ1-1
D gene: NA
clone size: NA
V gene: TRBV29-1
CDR3 protein: CSVEFDYDTEAFF
CDR3 DNA: TGCAGCGTTGAATTCGACTACGACACTGAAGCTTTCTTT